Detailed here is one T cell receptor beta chain. Its target antigen remains unknown. Base-call qualities are not available, and no considerably larger clone is one nucleotide away. Each donor gave one peripheral blood draw, roughly 0.11 L on average, collected into heparinised tubes. Using a panel that included CD45RO, CCR7, CD25, CD127, CD95 and CD27, naive, central memory, regulatory and stem cell-like memory CD4+ T cells were sorted on a BD FACSAria II. A purity above 95% was achieved for all sorted populations. Right away, PBMCs were isolated by Lymphoprep density gradient centrifugation and were stained directly, with no culture step. So that batch effects would be minimized, each experiment stained and sorted samples in pairs, pairing one healthy donor with one patient. The sample belongs to a study of beta chain features in type 1 diabetes (dated by TCRdb to 2016 to 2019). Regarding the study in general: No differences in mean age, gender distribution, total cell number or subset yield were found between patients and healthy donors. A total of under 140,000,000 sorted cells were examined across all samples, and the number of cells per subset was strongly correlated with RNA yield. Regulatory and stem cell-like memory subsets were obtained from only 8 patients and roughly 8 healthy donors, while naive and central memory subsets were obtained from all 30 or so donors. The study compared TCRB repertoires of sorted circulating CD4+ T cell subsets between recently diagnosed type 1 diabetes patients and matched healthy donors.

The research as a whole found: HLA sub-analyses involved small numbers of individuals, so any influence of HLA type on TCRB rearrangement remained unresolved. In all four CD4+ subsets, TCRB CDR3 length was moderately but significantly shorter in type 1 diabetes patients. Shorter templates might be favored by PCR, yet because patient and control samples were amplified and corrected together, any such skew would affect both groups equally. Naive, central memory and regulatory TCRB repertoires appeared more similar among patients than among healthy donors. Because cDNA was sequenced instead of genomic DNA, activated cells with high expression could be over-represented, although the groups did not differ in activation or CD3 levels. At VDJ recombination sites, patients with type 1 diabetes made fewer insertions and deleted more nucleotides, a pattern implying thymic rearrangement abnormalities.

The High Capacity cDNA Reverse Transcription Kit was used to reverse transcribe all of the isolated RNA, meaning that expressed TCRB transcripts were what got sequenced. Deep immunoSEQ sequencing was performed on naive, central memory and regulatory T cell samples, with an average of about 3.6 million total reads per sample. After sorted cells were lysed in RLT buffer, RNA was extracted with DNase-treated RNeasy Micro or Mini kits, with the choice depending on cell number. Each cell subset was processed on its own to prevent cross-contamination, while patient and healthy donor samples were processed together. TCRB sequences were amplified from cDNA with the immunoSEQ multiplex PCR, producing 87-bp fragments spanning the CDR3 region. Sequencing of the amplicons was performed on the Illumina HiSeq platform. Concerning the study's data processing: Synthetic template baselines were used to correct PCR bias computationally, reads within Hamming distance 2 were collapsed together, and singletons that could not be merged were discarded. Reads were aligned against IMGT so that V, D and J genes, CDR3 length and insertions or deletions at six rearrangement sites could be assigned. Within each subset, clonotype counts were normalized to sorted cell number, after which true diversity and Gini coefficients were computed with the tcR R package. The overlap coefficient, calculated on TCRB nucleotide sequences, was used to quantify repertoire sharing. Out-of-frame TCRB sequences from naive cells were analyzed to stand in for the pre-selection repertoire. The immuneACCESS repertoire file appears here via TCRdb, limited to in-frame rearrangements. These files lack a portion of the clones; in checked studies, under half of the deficit traces to unresolved V genes, and the cause of the others is not known. V and J calls and clone size follow that table, whereas D and trimming were derived from the DNA. The sample table lists approximately 300,000 clones, 9.5% to 12% of them with a count of one. 0.015% of the sample belongs to the ten largest clones.

The receptor was isolated from a woman aged 25 to 39 in good health. Sequencing was carried out using naive CD4+ T cells from blood. The cell subset or site label here, explained by the study, means: true naive CD4+ T cells.

The CDR3 protein: CASSQEGGLSPLHF. In nucleotides, the sequence is TGTGCCAGCAGCCAAGAGGGAGGGCTTTCACCCCTCCACTTT. The chain employs TRBV14 and TRBJ1-6, with an unclear D gene assignment. The CDR3 covers 14 residues, taking in both the cysteine and the phenylalanine. Only the CDR3 part of the read is kept: 42 bases, read in frame from the first base. The germline V gene gives CDR1 as SGHDN and CDR2 as FVKESK. V is reduced by 0 bases and J by 9 bases, leaving a spacing of 9 bases between them.